Below are 14 T cell receptor beta chains sequenced from a single sample in a study of T cells expressing NK-cell markers. TCRdb reprocessed the 5' RACE reads, keeping one entry per CDR3 protein, no DNA. In total, the table holds some 600,000 distinct CDR3 sequences. The source material was blood T cells: a sorted CD56 or NKG2C T cell subset, CD4+ or CD8+ T cells, or bulk PBMC T cells (not recorded which). These receptors were obtained from a man aged 18 to 29 in good health.

This chain joins TRBV6-5 and TRBJ1-5. CDR3 length: 17 residues. CDR1 is MNHEY, CDR2 SVGAGI, per germline. Here the CDR3 reads CASSYSGVEYGNQPQHF.

The chain couples TRBV29-1 to TRBJ1-2. The germline V gene has CDR1 SQVTM and CDR2 ANQGSEA. The CDR3 covers 12 residues. The CDR3 spells CSVVNAGYGYTF.

The rearrangement joins TRBV2 to TRBJ2-1; TCRdb reports TRBD2, a call that lacks DNA to check it against. This CDR3 is 16 amino acids long. Germline CDR1 is SNHLY and CDR2 is FYNNEI. The CDR3 is CASSEWGRGDYNEQFF.

This sequence joins TRBV15 and TRBJ2-1. CDR1 is LNHNV, CDR2 YYDKDF, per germline (reference sequence). This CDR3 contains 13 residues. This CDR3 is CATSVGPINEQFF.

The rearrangement links TRBV20-1 to TRBJ2-4; the TCRdb D gene call, TRBD1, has no DNA to confirm it. The CDR3 extends over 15 amino acids. CDR1 and CDR2 from the germline V gene are DFQATT and SNEGSKA (reference sequence). CDR3 sequence: CSARETDLAKNIQYF.

The V and J genes are TRBV28 and TRBJ2-7; no DNA is available, so the TRBD2 call from TCRdb remains unchecked. The CDR3 has 13 residues. Germline CDR1 is MDHEN and CDR2 is SYDVKM. This CDR3 is CASGTISGYEQYF.

J is TRBJ2-2 and V is TRBV7-8. CDR3 length equals 15 residues. CDR1 is SGHVS, CDR2 FQNEAQ, per germline. CDR3 protein: CASSLFQANTGELFF.

V is TRBV19 and J is TRBJ2-3; TCRdb's D call, TRBD1, is unchecked because there is no DNA. Germline V CDR1 and CDR2: LNHDA, SQIVND (reference sequence). This CDR3 has 15 residues. This chain's CDR3 is CASTITGGPPATQYF. Filled out from reference TRBV19 and TRBJ2-3, the complete variable domain reads DGGITQSPKYLFRKEGQNVTLSCEQNLNHDAMYWYRQDPGQGLRLIYYSQIVNDFQKGDIAEGYSVSREKKESFPLTVTSAQKNPTAFYLCASTITGGPPATQYFGPGTRLTVL.

This sequence joins TRBV5-1 and TRBJ2-3; TCRdb picks TRBD2, but there is no DNA to check that call. The CDR3 length is 17 residues. Germline values: CDR1 SGHRS, CDR2 YFSETQ. CDR3 amino acids: CASSLTVGLKGTDTQYF.

The chain couples TRBV5-5 to TRBJ2-7; TCRdb's D call, TRBD2, is unchecked because there is no DNA. Germline loops: CDR1 SGHKS, CDR2 YYEKEE (reference sequence). This CDR3 has 12 residues. The CDR3 is CASSFQGHEQYF.

The chain employs TRBV7-3 and TRBJ2-5. The germline gives CDR1 SGHTA, CDR2 FQGTGA. This CDR3 has 15 residues. Here the CDR3 reads CASSLKRSSRETQYF.

The chain links TRBV18 to TRBJ2-1; TCRdb lists TRBD2, though no DNA is available to test this call. The CDR3 runs 14 residues. Germline V CDR1 and CDR2: KGHSH, LQKENI. CDR3 amino acids: CASSPLAGSSEQFF.

This chain joins TRBV20-1 and TRBJ2-3. Germline V lookup: CDR1 DFQATT, CDR2 SNEGSKA (reference sequence). The CDR3 length is 16 residues. CDR3 protein: CSARRSGLLSTDTQYF.

The V call is TRBV20-1, the J call TRBJ2-3; the D call from TCRdb, TRBD2, cannot be confirmed without DNA. The CDR3 is 16 residues long. The germline V gene has CDR1 DFQATT and CDR2 SNEGSKA (reference sequence). This chain's CDR3 is CSARTGDLKSTDTQYF.